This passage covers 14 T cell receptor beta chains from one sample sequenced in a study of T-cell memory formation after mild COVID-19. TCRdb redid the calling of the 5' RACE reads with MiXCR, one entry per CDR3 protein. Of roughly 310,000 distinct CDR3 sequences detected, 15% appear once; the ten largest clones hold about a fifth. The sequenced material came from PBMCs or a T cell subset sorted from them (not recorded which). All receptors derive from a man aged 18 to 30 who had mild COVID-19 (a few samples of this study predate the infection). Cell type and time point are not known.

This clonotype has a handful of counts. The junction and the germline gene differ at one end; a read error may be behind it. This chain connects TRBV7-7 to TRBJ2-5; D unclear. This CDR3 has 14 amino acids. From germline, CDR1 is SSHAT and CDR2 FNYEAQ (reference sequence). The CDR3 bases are TGTGCTAGCAGCTCCACCCCTTCCGGGGAGACCCAGTACTTC. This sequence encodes CASSSTPSGETQYF. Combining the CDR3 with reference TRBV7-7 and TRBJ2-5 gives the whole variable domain GAGVSQSPRYKVTKRGQDVTLRCDPISSHATLYWYQQALGQGPEFLTYFNYEAQPDKSGLPSDRFSAERPEGSISTLTIQRTEQRDSAMYRCASSSTPSGETQYFGPGTRLLVL.

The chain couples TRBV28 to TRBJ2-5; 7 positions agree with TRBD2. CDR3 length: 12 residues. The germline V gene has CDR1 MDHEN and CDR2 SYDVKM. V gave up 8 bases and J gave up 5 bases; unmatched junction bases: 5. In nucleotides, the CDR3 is TGTGCCAGCTCGGGAGGAAAGGAGACCCAGTACTTC. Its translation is CASSGGKETQYF.

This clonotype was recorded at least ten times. The CDR3 DNA is TGTGCCAGCAGCTCCCGGACAGGGGTCGATGAGCAGTTCTTC. Protein: CASSSRTGVDEQFF. The gene calls are TRBV11-2 and TRBJ2-1; 9 nucleotides align to TRBD1. Germline lookup yields CDR1 SGHAT and CDR2 FQNNGV. This CDR3 comprises 14 residues. Trimming removed 4 bases from V and 8 bases from J; junction bases left unmatched: 6.

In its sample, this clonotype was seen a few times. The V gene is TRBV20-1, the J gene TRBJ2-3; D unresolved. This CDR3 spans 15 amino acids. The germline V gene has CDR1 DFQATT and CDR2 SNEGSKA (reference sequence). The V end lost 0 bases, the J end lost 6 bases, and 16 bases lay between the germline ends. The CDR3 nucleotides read TGCAGTGCTAGAGATGGCCTAATAAATCTCGATACGCAGTATTTT. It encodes CSARDGLINLDTQYF.

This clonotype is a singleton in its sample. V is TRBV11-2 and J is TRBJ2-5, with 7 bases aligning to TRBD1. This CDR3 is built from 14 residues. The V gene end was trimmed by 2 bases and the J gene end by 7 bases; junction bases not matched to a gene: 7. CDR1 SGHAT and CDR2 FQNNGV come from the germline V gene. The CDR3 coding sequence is TGTGCCAGCAGCTTAATCAGGGGGAAGGGGACCCAGTACTTC. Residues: CASSLIRGKGTQYF.

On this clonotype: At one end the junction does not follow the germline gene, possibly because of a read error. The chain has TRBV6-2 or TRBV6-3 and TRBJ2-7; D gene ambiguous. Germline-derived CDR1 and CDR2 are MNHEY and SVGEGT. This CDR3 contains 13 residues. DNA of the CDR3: TGTGCCAGCAGTTACTTTATCTCCAACGAGCAGTACTTC. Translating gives CASSYFISNEQYF.

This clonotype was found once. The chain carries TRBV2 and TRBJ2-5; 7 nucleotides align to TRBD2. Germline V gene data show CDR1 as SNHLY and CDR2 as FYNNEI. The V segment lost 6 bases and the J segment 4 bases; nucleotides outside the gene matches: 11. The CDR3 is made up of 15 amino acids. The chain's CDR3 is CASSTSARGGETQYF. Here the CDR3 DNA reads TGTGCCAGCAGCACTAGCGCTAGGGGAGGAGAGACCCAGTACTTC.

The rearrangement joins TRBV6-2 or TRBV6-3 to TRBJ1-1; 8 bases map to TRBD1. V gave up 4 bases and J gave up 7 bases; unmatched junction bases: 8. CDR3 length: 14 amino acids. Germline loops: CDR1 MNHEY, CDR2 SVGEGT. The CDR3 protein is CASSSMTGDYEAFF. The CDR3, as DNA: TGTGCCAGCAGTTCCATGACAGGGGATTATGAAGCTTTCTTT.

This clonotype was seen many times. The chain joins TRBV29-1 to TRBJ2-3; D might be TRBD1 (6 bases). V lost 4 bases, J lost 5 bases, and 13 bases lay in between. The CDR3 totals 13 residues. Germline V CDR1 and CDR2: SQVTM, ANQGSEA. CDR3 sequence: CSVVRGAEDTQYF. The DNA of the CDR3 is TGCAGCGTTGTCAGGGGCGCCGAAGATACGCAGTATTTT.

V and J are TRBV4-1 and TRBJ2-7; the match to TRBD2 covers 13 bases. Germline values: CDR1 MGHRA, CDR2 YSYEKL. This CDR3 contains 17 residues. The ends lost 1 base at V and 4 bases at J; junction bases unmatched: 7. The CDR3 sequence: CASSQGLLAGGRYEQYF. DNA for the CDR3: TGCGCCAGCAGCCAAGGGCTACTAGCGGGGGGGCGATACGAGCAGTACTTC.

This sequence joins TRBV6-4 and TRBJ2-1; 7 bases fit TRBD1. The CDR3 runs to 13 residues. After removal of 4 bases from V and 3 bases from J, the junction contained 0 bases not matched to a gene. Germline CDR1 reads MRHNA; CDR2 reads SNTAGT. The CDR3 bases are TGTGCCAGCAGTGGGACAGGCTACAATGAGCAGTTCTTC. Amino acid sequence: CASSGTGYNEQFF.

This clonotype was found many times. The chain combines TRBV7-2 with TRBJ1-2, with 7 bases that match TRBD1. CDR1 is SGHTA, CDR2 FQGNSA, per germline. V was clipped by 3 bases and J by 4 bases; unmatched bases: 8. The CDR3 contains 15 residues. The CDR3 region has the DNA TGTGCCAGCAGCTTTCCTGGACAGGAATCCTATGGCTACACCTTC. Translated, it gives CASSFPGQESYGYTF.

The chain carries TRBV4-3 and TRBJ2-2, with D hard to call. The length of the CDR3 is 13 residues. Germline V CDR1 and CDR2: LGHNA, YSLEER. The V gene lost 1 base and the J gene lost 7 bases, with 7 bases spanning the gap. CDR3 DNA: TGCGCCAGCAGCCAAGTTCCGGGCGGGGAGCTGTTTTTT. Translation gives CASSQVPGGELFF.

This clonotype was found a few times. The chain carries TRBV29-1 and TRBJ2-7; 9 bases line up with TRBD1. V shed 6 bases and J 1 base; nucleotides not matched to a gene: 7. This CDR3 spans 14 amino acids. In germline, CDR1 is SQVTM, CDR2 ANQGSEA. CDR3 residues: CSVPTGGWSYEQYF. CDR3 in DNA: TGCAGCGTCCCCACAGGGGGCTGGTCCTACGAGCAGTACTTC.